The TCR beta chain described here comes from a study of shared clonotypes between healthy human individuals. At the level of the study: A few men and a couple of women, aged 18 to 49, were donors.

Germline V gene data show CDR1 as LNHDA and CDR2 as SQIVND (reference sequence). Trimming took off 7 bases at V and 4 bases at J, with 13 bases between the two ends. This CDR3 is 13 amino acids long. Across several immunoSEQ plates, the genomic DNA of each subset was split evenly. Here immunoSEQ multiplex PCR was the method, and the copy in TCRdb shows in-frame clones only, minus some. The sample holds about 2.1 million clones, 80% to 95% seen once. This clone was picked up one time. The naive CD8 population came from CD45RO-negative cells selected for CCR7, without terminally differentiated effector memory CD45RA+ cells.

The source of this sequence is a man aged 18 to 35 in good health. Some clones in this sample may be carry-over from other donors' samples. The chain uses TRBV19 and TRBJ1-1, with D perhaps matching TRBD1 (5 bases). Sequencing was performed on naive CD8+ T cells from PBMCs. The CDR3 spells CASTYVGGTEAFF. CDR3 in DNA: TGTGCCAGTACCTATGTGGGGGGCACTGAAGCTTTCTTT.